This TCR beta chain was profiled in a study of regulatory T cells in long-lasting Graves disease (dated by TCRdb to about 2021). Describing the broader study: Newly diagnosed Graves' disease patients had taken antithyroid drugs for less than 3 months. This study used TCR sequencing and RNA sequencing of peripheral blood to compare persistent Graves' disease patients against newly diagnosed Graves' disease patients. A total of 33 samples underwent TCR sequencing: roughly 13 from persistent and around 20 from newly diagnosed Graves' disease patients. The study was registered as a clinical trial and conducted in China. Study-wide conclusions, independent of this receptor: Compared with newly diagnosed patients, patients with persistent Graves' disease had lower TCR Shannon entropy and fewer highly expanded clones, which suggests clonal expansion. More public clonotypes were shared among persistent patients (under 3,000) than among newly diagnosed patients (966). The small sample size was acknowledged by the authors as a limitation that may reduce accuracy. Only the TCR beta chain was sequenced and analyzed. Persistent disease showed preferential use of TRBV28, TRBJ1-2 and TRBJ2-5, whereas newly diagnosed disease favored TRBV20-1 and TRBJ2-1. Because the primary lesion, thyroid tissue, could not be accessed, the study looked at peripheral blood alone.

This clonotype came up many times. This receptor's antigen is unknown. No much larger clone exists at a distance of one base, and base qualities are not known. The time point label corresponds to: newly diagnosed GD, antithyroid drugs for less than 3 months. For both TCR sequencing and RNA sequencing, RNA was extracted from PBMCs using TRIzol. Graves' disease was diagnosed according to American Thyroid Association guidelines. Recruitment of patients was carried out at an endocrinology department in Xi'an, China. Each patient gave 9 to 10 milliliters of peripheral blood, collected in an EDTA anticoagulant tube. PBMCs were isolated by Ficoll Paque Plus density gradient separation without further T cell sorting. RNA quality was checked with an Agilent 2100 Bioanalyzer and agarose gel, and concentration with a NanoDrop 2000. Preparation of the library involved multiplex PCR. The sequencer listed for this sample is Illumina HiSeq 4000. TCR beta libraries were built with iRepertoire HTBI primers and Arm-PCR amplification of CDR3 regions. Before sequencing, the PCR products underwent gel purification. The source study handled its data this way. Across samples, some 62 TRBV and 14 TRBJ segments were identified and used for gene usage analysis of CDR3 amino acid clonotypes. Filtered high-quality paired reads were merged into contigs using COPE and FqMerger. BLAST was used to align contigs to IMGT TRBV, TRBD and TRBJ reference genes, and CDR3 was defined according to IMGT. Any clonotype with a frequency above 0.1% was classified as a highly expanded clone. Repertoire diversity was measured by Shannon entropy, and V-J evenness by the Gini coefficient. Public clonotypes were defined as clonotypes shared by more than one individual. The public reads were reanalyzed by TCRdb: fastp trimming at Q25, MiXCR alignment, in-frame beta chains only. Every CDR3 protein is listed once, alongside the most common genes and DNA of its rows. TCRdb assigned the V and J calls; the authors' analysis was not used. This sample lists hundreds of thousands of distinct CDR3 sequences; around 16% were detected once. Roughly 20% of the sample lies in the top ten.

A distance of 8 bases separates the germline ends of V and J, which lose 4 bases and 4 bases respectively. In the germline V gene, CDR1 corresponds to SGHTA and CDR2 to FQGTGA. The CDR3 spans 13 residues, from the cysteine through the phenylalanine. CDR3 DNA only is kept here, 39 bases in frame from base 1. Sequenced here: peripheral blood mononuclear cells (PBMCs), sampled at new diagnosis, from a patient treated with antithyroid drugs. The sequence was collected from a female donor with Graves disease. In this chain, TRBV7-3 is recombined with TRBJ2-1; tentative D gene TRBD1, with 6 bases matching. The DNA sequence follows: TGTGCCAGCAGCTACGACAGGTACAATGAGCAGTTCTTC. This codes for CASSYDRYNEQFF.